The TCR beta chain described here comes from a study of blood T cells in healthy people across ages. V was cut by 5 bases and J by 2 bases, with 12 bases left in between. The CDR3 contains 15 residues. Germline CDR1 reads SGHTA; CDR2 reads FQGNSA. Using a J-beta primer mix together with a sample-barcoded 5' primer, a second PCR was run for about 7 to 12 cycles. MiXCR was run by TCRdb on the 5' RACE reads, yielding one entry per CDR3 protein. The sample holds more than 600,000 distinct CDR3 sequences, roughly 25% seen once. These data also formed part of another study, on T cells of mothers and their children.

Sequencing was performed on blood. The chain recombines TRBV7-2 with TRBJ2-2, with a possible D match to TRBD2 (5 bases). The source of this sequence is a boy between 5 and 17 years old in good health. The CDR3 here is CASSAAGVNTGELFF. In nucleotides, the CDR3 is TGTGCCAGCAGCGCCGCCGGGGTAAACACCGGGGAGCTGTTTTTT.